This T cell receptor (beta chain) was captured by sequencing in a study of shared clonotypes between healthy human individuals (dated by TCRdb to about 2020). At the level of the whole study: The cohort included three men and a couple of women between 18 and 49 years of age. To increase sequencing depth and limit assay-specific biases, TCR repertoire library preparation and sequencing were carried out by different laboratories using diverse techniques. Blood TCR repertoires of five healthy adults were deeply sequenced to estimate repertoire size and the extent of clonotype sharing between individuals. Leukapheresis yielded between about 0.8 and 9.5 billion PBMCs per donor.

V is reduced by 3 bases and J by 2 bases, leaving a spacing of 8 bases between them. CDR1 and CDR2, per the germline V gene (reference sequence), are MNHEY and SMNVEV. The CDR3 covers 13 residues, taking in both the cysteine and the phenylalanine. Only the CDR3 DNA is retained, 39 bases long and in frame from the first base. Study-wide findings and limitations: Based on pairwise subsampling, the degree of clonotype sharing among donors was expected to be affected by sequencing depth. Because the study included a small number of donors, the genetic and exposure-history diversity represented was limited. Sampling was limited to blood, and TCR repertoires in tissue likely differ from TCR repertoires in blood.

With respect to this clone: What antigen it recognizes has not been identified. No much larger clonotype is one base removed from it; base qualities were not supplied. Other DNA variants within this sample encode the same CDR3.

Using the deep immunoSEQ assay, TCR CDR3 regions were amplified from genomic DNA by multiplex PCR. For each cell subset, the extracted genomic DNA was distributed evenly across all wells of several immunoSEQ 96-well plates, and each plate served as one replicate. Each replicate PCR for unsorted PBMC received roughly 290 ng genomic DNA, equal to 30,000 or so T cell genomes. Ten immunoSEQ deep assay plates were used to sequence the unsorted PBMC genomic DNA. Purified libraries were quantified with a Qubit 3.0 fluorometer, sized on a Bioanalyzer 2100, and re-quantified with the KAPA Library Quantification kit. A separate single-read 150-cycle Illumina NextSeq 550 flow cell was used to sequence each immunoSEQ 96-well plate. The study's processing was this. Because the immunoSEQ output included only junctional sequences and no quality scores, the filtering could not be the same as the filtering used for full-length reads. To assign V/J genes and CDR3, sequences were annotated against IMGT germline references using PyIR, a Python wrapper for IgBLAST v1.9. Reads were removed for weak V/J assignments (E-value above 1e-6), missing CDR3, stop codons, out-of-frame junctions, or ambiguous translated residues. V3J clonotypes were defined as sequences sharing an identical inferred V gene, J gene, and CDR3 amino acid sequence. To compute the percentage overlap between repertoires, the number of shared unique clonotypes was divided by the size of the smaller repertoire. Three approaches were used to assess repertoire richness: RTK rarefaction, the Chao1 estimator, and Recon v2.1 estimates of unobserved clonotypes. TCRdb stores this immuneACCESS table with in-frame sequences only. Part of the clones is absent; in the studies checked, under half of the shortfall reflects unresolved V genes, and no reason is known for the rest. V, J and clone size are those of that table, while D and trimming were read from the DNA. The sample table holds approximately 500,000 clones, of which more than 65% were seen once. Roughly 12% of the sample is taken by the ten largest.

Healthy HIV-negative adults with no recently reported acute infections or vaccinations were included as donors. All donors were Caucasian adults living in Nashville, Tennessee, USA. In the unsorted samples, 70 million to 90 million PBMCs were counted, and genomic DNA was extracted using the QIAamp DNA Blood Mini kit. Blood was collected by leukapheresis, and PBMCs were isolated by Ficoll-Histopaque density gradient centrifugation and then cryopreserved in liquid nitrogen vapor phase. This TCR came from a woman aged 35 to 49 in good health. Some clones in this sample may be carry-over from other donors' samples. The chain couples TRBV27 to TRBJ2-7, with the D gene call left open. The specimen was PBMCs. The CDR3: CASSFTGPYEQYF. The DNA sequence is TGTGCCAGCAGTTTCACCGGGCCCTACGAGCAGTACTTC.